This entry features one T cell receptor beta chain sequence. Its antigen is unknown. Base qualities are not at hand, and no much larger clone is one base apart. This record comes from a study of T-cell reconstitution after alpha-beta-depleted transplantation in children (dated by TCRdb to between 2015 and 2016). Turning to the overall study: Using TCR repertoire profiling, the study quantitatively followed how T-cell immune reconstitution unfolded in children after TCRalphabeta/CD19-depleted allogeneic hematopoietic cell transplantation. The research as a whole found: In some patients, the high TCRbeta diversity seen at day 60 was put down to recipient T cells and intrathymic progenitors that had survived conditioning. Apparently early alphabetaT-cell count recovery about two months after transplant reportedly relied on only several hundred rapidly expanded clones derived from non-depleted graft cells. Over subsequent months, a decline in hyperexpanded clone frequencies was noted, and after one year, T-cell counts and TCRbeta diversity were mostly ascribed to newly produced T cells.

Libraries were prepared through PCR. Sequencing took place on an Illumina HiSeq 2500. TCR library preparation used molecular barcoding, with unique molecular identifiers applied to normalize quantification of the TCRbeta repertoire. TCRdb trimmed public reads at Q25 via fastp, called clones via MiXCR and kept in-frame beta chains. When rows share a CDR3 protein, they turn into one entry using the most common DNA and genes. The sample table records around 800,000 distinct CDR3 sequences; around 15% of these occur just once. In total, the top ten clones hold around 5% of the sample. This sample's treatment or condition label indicates: allogeneic hematopoietic cell transplantation with graft depleted of TCRalphabeta T cells and CD19 B cells. Transplant recipients were children who received TCRalphabeta/CD19-depleted allogeneic hematopoietic cell grafts. Measured from the cysteine to the phenylalanine, the CDR3 is 16 residues long. Only the CDR3 DNA stays, 48 bases, in frame from base 1. Here V drops 3 bases and J drops 10 bases, and the junction holds 15 bases not matched to any gene.

The V and J segments used are TRBV12-3 or TRBV12-4 and TRBJ2-1; TRBD2 agrees with 7 junctional bases. The sequence derives from a male patient between 5 and 17 years old who had a stem cell transplant for acute lymphoblastic leukemia, so the T cells may come from the graft donor. The sequencing used PBMCs, mostly from graft donor cells, collected 360 days after TCRalphabeta/CD19-depleted stem cell transplant. The DNA is as follows: TGTGCCAGCAGTTTTCCCCCCGTTCTAGCGGCCCAGGAGCAGTTCTTC. Its coded protein is CASSFPPVLAAQEQFF.